This T cell receptor (beta chain) was documented in a study of Ad26.COV2.S vaccination and SARS-CoV-2 variants. The germline V gene has CDR1 LGHNA and CDR2 YNFKEQ. This CDR3 is 14 amino acids long. V lost 3 bases and J 5 bases, leaving 14 bases between the germline ends. Only in-frame clones appear in the TCRdb table, and some are missing; sequencing was by immunoSEQ multiplex PCR. The sample carries fewer than 150,000 clones, more than 80% recorded once. The genes are TRBV4-2 and TRBJ2-7; D remains unclear. The sequenced sample was peripheral blood, obtained after recovery from COVID-19. This clonotype was sampled from a human donor who had recovered from COVID-19. The CDR3: CASSQGELVDEQYF. For the CDR3, the DNA is TGTGCCAGCAGCCAGGGCGAACTTGTGGACGAGCAGTACTTC.